The sequence of this T cell receptor beta chain was determined in a study of siplizumab effects on memory and regulatory T cells. Study-level points and caveats: Just a small share of alloreactive clones was traced back to unstimulated subsets.

Of note for this clone: Its antigen is currently unknown.

The V and J ends lost 4 bases and 4 bases respectively, with 19 bases between them. The CDR3 runs to 16 residues. Germline V gene lookup returns CDR1 SGHTA and CDR2 FQGNSA. Profiling relied on immunoSEQ multiplex PCR, and the TCRdb table lists in-frame clones only, not all of them. The sample yields tens of thousands of clones, over 85% seen once. Sequences were obtained from CD8+ T cells sorted from blood. The chain recombines TRBV7-2 with TRBJ1-2; D is ambiguous. The source is a human donor in good health. CDR3 sequence (DNA): TGTGCCAGCAGCTCAGGCAGGTCGACGGTGATCTATGGCTACACCTTC. Translating gives CASSSGRSTVIYGYTF.